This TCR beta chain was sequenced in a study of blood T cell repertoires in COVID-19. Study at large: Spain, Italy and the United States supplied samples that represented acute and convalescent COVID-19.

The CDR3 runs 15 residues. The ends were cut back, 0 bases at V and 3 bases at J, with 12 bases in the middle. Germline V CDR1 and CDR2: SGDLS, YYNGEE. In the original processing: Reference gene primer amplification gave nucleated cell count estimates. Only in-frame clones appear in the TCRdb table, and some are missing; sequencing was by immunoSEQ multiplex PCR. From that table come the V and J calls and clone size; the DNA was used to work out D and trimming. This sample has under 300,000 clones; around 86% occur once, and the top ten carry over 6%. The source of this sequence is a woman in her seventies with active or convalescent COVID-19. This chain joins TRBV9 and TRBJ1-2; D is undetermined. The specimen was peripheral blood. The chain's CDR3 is CASSVGVRGDYGYTF. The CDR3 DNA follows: TGTGCCAGCAGCGTAGGAGTTAGAGGTGACTATGGCTACACCTTC.